This paragraph covers one TCR beta chain sequence. A second roughly 6 to 12 cycle PCR used barcoded and J-beta primers. TCRdb independently ran MiXCR on the 5' RACE reads; one entry per CDR3 protein. The sample records about 800,000 distinct CDR3 sequences, roughly 25% being singletons. The CDR3 contains 13 residues. From germline, CDR1 is SGHRS and CDR2 YFSETQ. The data were taken from a study of blood T cells in healthy people across ages. Looking at the study overall: Capture by template switching was about one barcoded beta molecule per two T cells.

Isolation recovered at least 6.5 million PBMCs from every sample. Each sample provided at least 5 micrograms of extracted total RNA. The data also belong to a second study, concerning T cells of mothers and their children. That work adds: Donation was provided by three healthy Caucasian mothers along with their six children.

This receptor was identified in a boy between 10 and 17 years old in good health. The sequenced sample consisted of blood. The rearrangement links TRBV5-1 to TRBJ2-5, with D possibly matching TRBD1 (6 bases). The end of the DNA aligns better with TRBJ2-7, so the J call may be wrong. CDR3 DNA sequence: TGCGCCAGCAGCCACCAGGGGCACGTCGAGCAGTACTTC. This sequence encodes CASSHQGHVEQYF.